This section outlines one TCR beta chain sequence together with its context. What it recognizes is unknown. These data are taken from a study of cytomegalovirus exposure and HLA in healthy donors. Study-wide context: The roughly 110 validation repertoires were reported in a later analysis to have been generated on the same platform as the approximately 700 first-cohort repertoires. Broader study findings: In a later analysis, first-cohort TCR clusters were found to tend to co-occur in the 100 to 150 validation repertoires. The study listed about 150 cytomegalovirus-associated TCR beta chains.

The assay was immunoSEQ multiplex PCR, and TCRdb's table has in-frame clones only and misses some. The repertoire holds more than 300,000 clones, about nine tenths seen once, with 0.83% in the top ten. Germline V gene lookup returns CDR1 SGHDT and CDR2 YYEEEE. Losses at the gene ends were 3 bases for V and 5 bases for J; bases not matched to a gene: 6. This CDR3 comprises 15 residues. The V call is TRBV5-6, the J call TRBJ2-5; TRBD2 matches 11 bases. The origin of this receptor is a woman aged 18-30 years in good health and CMV-seronegative. Sequenced input: PBMCs. Here the CDR3 reads CASSSRLAGWETQYF. The CDR3 DNA sequence: TGTGCCAGCAGCTCCAGACTAGCGGGGTGGGAGACCCAGTACTTC.